Following are 28 T cell receptor beta chains from one sample sequenced in a study of tumor-infiltrating lymphocytes in primary liver carcinoma. Unsorted whole blood yielded the blood RNA, and germline DNA was also extracted. From around 500 ng of total RNA, TCR beta-specific cDNA was reverse-transcribed using a constant-region primer. Sequencing libraries for TCR beta derived from three nested multiplex PCR rounds that used slightly modified ARM-PCR. Researchers ran the first two PCR rounds for roughly 10 cycles each with TRBV1-TRBV30 forward primers and a C-beta reverse primer. TCRdb processed the multiplex PCR reads anew with MiXCR; each CDR3 protein has one entry. Found here are 310,000 or so distinct CDR3 sequences, almost 60% of them singletons; the top ten hold approximately 15%. Source material: peripheral blood. These receptors all come from a woman in her twenties or thirties with primary liver carcinoma and hepatitis B virus infection.

The CDR3 reads CASSSPLAWGTDTQYF. DNA of the CDR3: TGTGCCAGCAGCTCCCCTCTAGCTTGGGGCACAGATACGCAGTATTTT. This chain links TRBV7-9 with TRBJ2-3; possibly TRBD2 for D (5 bases). The V and J ends lost 4 bases and 1 base respectively, with 15 bases between them. The CDR3 extends over 16 amino acids. CDR1 is SEHNR and CDR2 is FQNEAQ in the germline V gene (reference sequence). The full variable domain, completed using reference TRBV7-9 and TRBJ2-3, is DTGVSQNPRHKITKRGQNVTFRCDPISEHNRLYWYRQTLGQGPEFLTYFQNEAQLEKSRLLSDRFSAERPKGSFSTLEIQRTEQGDSAMYLCASSSPLAWGTDTQYFGPGTRLTVL.

This clonotype was counted at least ten times. The CDR3 reads CASSSAGAKNIQYF. DNA of the CDR3: TGTGCCAGCAGTTCCGCCGGGGCCAAAAACATTCAGTACTTC. The chain links TRBV12-3 or TRBV12-4 to TRBJ2-4; D call uncertain. The CDR3 has 14 amino acids. With 4 bases removed from V and 1 base from J, the gap between germline ends came to 8 bases.

This clonotype showed up just a few times. V is TRBV6-2 or TRBV6-3 and J is TRBJ2-2; unclear D gene. The CDR3 totals 14 residues. Germline values: CDR1 MNHEY, CDR2 SVGEGT. V dropped 6 bases and J dropped 1 base, with 9 bases sitting between them. The CDR3 DNA follows: TGTGCCAGCAGAATGGAATTGAACACCGGGGAGCTGTTTTTT. Translated: CASRMELNTGELFF.

This clonotype occurred many times. This sequence joins TRBV29-1 and TRBJ1-2; TRBD1 is a possible D gene (5 bases). Per germline, CDR1 SQVTM and CDR2 ANQGSEA. The V gene lost 4 bases and the J gene lost 6 bases, with 9 bases spanning the gap. The CDR3 has 11 amino acids. CDR3 amino acids: CSVAGGDGYTF. CDR3 sequence (DNA): TGCAGCGTTGCGGGGGGTGATGGCTACACCTTC.

This clonotype showed up just a few times. The chain carries TRBV12-3 or TRBV12-4 and TRBJ1-5; D unresolved. The germline V and J ends were trimmed by 5 bases and 2 bases, with 19 bases remaining between them. This CDR3 is built from 17 residues. CDR3 sequence: CASSTSSVGFGNQPQHF. As DNA, the CDR3 is TGTGCCAGCAGTACTTCCTCGGTAGGGTTTGGCAATCAGCCCCAGCATTTT.

The chain combines TRBV30 with TRBJ1-1; no firm D call. Between the trimmed V and J ends, which lost 4 bases and 8 bases, there was a span of 11 bases. The CDR3 extends over 11 amino acids. Germline-derived CDR1 and CDR2 are GTSNPN and SVGIG (reference sequence). CDR3 amino acids: CAWKVESEAFF. CDR3 DNA sequence: TGTGCCTGGAAAGTAGAGTCGGAAGCTTTCTTT.

The rearrangement joins TRBV11-3 to TRBJ2-5; the D gene is possibly TRBD2 (5 bases). Germline loops: CDR1 SGHNT, CDR2 YENEEA. The CDR3 contains 15 residues. CDR3 residues: CVSSSLATPFGTQYF. CDR3 nucleotides: TGTGTCAGTAGCTCCCTAGCTACCCCTTTCGGGACCCAGTACTTC.

As regards this clonotype: At one of its ends the junction is not consistent with the germline gene, which may arise from a read error. V usage is TRBV11-1 and J usage is TRBJ2-1, with D possibly matching TRBD1 (6 bases). There are 16 residues in the CDR3. CDR1 SGHAT and CDR2 FQDESV come from the germline V gene (reference sequence). Written as DNA, the CDR3 is TGTGCCAGCAGCTTAGACGGCGGTGTTTGGGACAATGAGCAGCGCTTC. This gives the protein CASSLDGGVWDNEQRF.

As concerns this clonotype: One end of the junction varies from germline; a read error may be responsible. The chain has TRBV6-1 and TRBJ1-3; D remains ambiguous. Germline V gene data show CDR1 as MNHNS and CDR2 as SASEGT. The length of the CDR3 is 15 residues. The CDR3 region has the DNA TGTGCCAGCAGTGAATCCCCCAGCTCTGGAAACATCATATATTTT. Translation gives CASSESPSSGNIIYF.

Note on this clonotype: This may be a read error: a much more frequent sequence differs by one nucleotide. The J gene is TRBJ1-2, the V gene TRBV6-6; 10 bases agree with TRBD1. The CDR3 is 13 amino acids. With 8 bases clipped from V and 8 bases from J, the junction kept 8 bases outside the gene matches. CDR1 is MNHNY, CDR2 SVGAGI, per germline (reference sequence). As DNA, the CDR3 is TGTGCCAGCGGAACCGGGACAGGGGCCGGCTACACCTTC. Its translation is CASGTGTGAGYTF.

As to this clonotype: A much larger clone is a single base away; this may be a read error. The chain combines TRBV6-6 with TRBJ1-6; 7 nucleotides align to TRBD1. Looked up from germline, CDR1 is MNHNY and CDR2 is SVGAGI (reference sequence). The CDR3 has 13 amino acids. The CDR3 bases are TGTGCCACCTCGGGACAGCCGAATTCATCCCTCCACTTT. This gives the protein CATSGQPNSSLHF.

About this clonotype itself: Since the CDR3 does not end with the conserved phenylalanine or tryptophan, this likely comes from a read error. This chain connects TRBV29-1 to TRBJ2-5, with D perhaps matching TRBD2 (5 bases). Per the germline V gene, CDR1 is SQVTM and CDR2 is ANQGSEA. The CDR3 has 15 amino acids. CDR3 loop: CNVAYRRRFQETQYS. The CDR3 nucleotides read TGCAACGTTGCGTACAGACGGAGGTTCCAAGAGACCCAGTACTCC.

Concerning this clonotype: Likely a read error: the CDR3 ends without its conserved phenylalanine or tryptophan. This chain connects TRBV5-8 to TRBJ1-1; D remains ambiguous. Trimming took off 3 bases at V and 10 bases at J, with 13 bases between the two ends. Germline CDR1 and CDR2: SGHTS and YDEGEE. CDR3 length: 12 residues. CDR3 nucleotides: TGTGCCAGCAGCTGGCGGGGTCAAAGAGCTTTCCTT. Translated, it gives CASSWRGQRAFL.

This clonotype was detected only a few times. The chain is built from TRBV6-1 and TRBJ1-1; 7 nucleotides line up with TRBD1. Unmatched junction bases numbered 8, after V lost 9 bases and J lost 7 bases. The V gene's germline CDR1 is MNHNS and CDR2 SASEGT. The CDR3 contains 12 residues. CDR3 coding DNA: TGTGCCAGTTTACAGGGGACCCTTGAAGCTTTCTTT. The encoded protein is CASLQGTLEAFF.

This clonotype showed up many times. J is TRBJ1-6 and V is TRBV6-5, with D uncertain. In germline, CDR1 is MNHEY, CDR2 SVGAGI. The CDR3 totals 16 residues. The ends were cut back, 5 bases at V and 0 bases at J, with 11 bases in the middle. In DNA form, the CDR3 reads TGTGCCAGCAGTCGAACACAGAGCTCCTATAATTCACCCCTCCACTTT. Its protein is CASSRTQSSYNSPLHF.

The table lists this clonotype with a count of one. This chain joins TRBV28 and TRBJ2-4; TRBD1 matches 7 bases. Losses at the gene ends were 8 bases for V and 0 bases for J; bases not matched to a gene: 1. The CDR3 runs to 13 residues. Germline V gives CDR1 MDHEN, CDR2 SYDVKM. This CDR3 reads CASQGVAKNIQYF. For the CDR3, the DNA is TGTGCCAGCCAGGGGGTAGCCAAAAACATTCAGTACTTC.

The chain has TRBV6-2 or TRBV6-3 and TRBJ2-1; D may be TRBD2 (5 bases). Trimming stripped 3 bases from V and 0 bases from J, with 12 bases between. The germline gives CDR1 MNHEY, CDR2 SVGEGT. The CDR3 runs 16 residues. As DNA, the CDR3 is TGTGCCAGCAGTTATGTAGCGCCTAGCTCCTACAATGAGCAGTTCTTC. Protein: CASSYVAPSSYNEQFF.

This clonotype was recorded a few times. The chain uses TRBV6-5 and TRBJ2-2, with 7 bases that match TRBD2. This CDR3 region has 15 residues. The V segment lost 6 bases and the J segment 4 bases; nucleotides outside the gene matches: 8. The germline CDR1 and CDR2 sequences are MNHEY and SVGAGI. The CDR3 coding sequence is TGTGCCAGCAGAACCCCTGCGGGAGTCACCGGGGAGCTGTTTTTT. This translates into CASRTPAGVTGELFF.

The chain uses TRBV5-4 and TRBJ2-3; possible D gene TRBD1, 6 bases. The V end was cut by 6 bases, the J end by 3 bases, with 14 bases between. The germline CDR1 and CDR2 sequences are SGHNT and YYREEE (reference sequence). The CDR3 is made up of 14 amino acids. CDR3 coding DNA: TGTGCCAGCATACATAAGGACAGTACAGATACGCAGTATTTT. It codes for CASIHKDSTDTQYF.

About this clonotype: The junction differs from germline at one of its ends, possibly a read error. The rearrangement joins TRBV6-2 or TRBV6-3 to TRBJ2-1; no firm D call. The CDR3 consists of 15 residues. Germline CDR1 reads MNHEY; CDR2 reads SVGEGT. The DNA for the CDR3 is TGTGCCAGCAGTTGCAGCATGGCATTCATCTCTAAGCAGCTCTTC. This gives the protein CASSCSMAFISKQLF.

Notes on this clonotype: At one end, the junction sequence differs from germline, possibly due to a read error. The chain carries TRBV28 and TRBJ1-5, with a weak D call TRBD1 (6 bases). This CDR3 is built from 13 residues. Per the germline V gene, CDR1 is MDHEN and CDR2 is SYDVKM. The CDR3 loop is CAIRGQIGQPQQF. The CDR3, as DNA: TGTGCCATAAGGGGACAAATCGGGCAGCCCCAGCAATTT.

Notes on this clonotype: A much larger clone sits a single nucleotide away, making a read error possible. V and J are TRBV29-1 and TRBJ1-5; tentative D call: TRBD1 (6 bases). CDR3 length: 13 amino acids. The V end lost 6 bases, the J end lost 3 bases, and 12 bases lay between the germline ends. Germline loops: CDR1 SQVTM, CDR2 ANQGSEA. The CDR3 here is CSVARDINQPQHF. Written as DNA, the CDR3 is TGCAGCGTGGCAAGGGACATCAATCAGCCCCAGCATTTT.

The J gene is TRBJ1-6, the V gene TRBV4-2; the match to TRBD1 covers 7 bases. This CDR3 is 15 amino acids long. Germline values: CDR1 LGHNA, CDR2 YNFKEQ. V gave up 4 bases and J gave up 7 bases; unmatched junction bases: 7. The CDR3 region has the DNA TGTGCCAGCAGCCTCCCGGGACAGAAAAATTCACCCCTCCACTTT. This sequence encodes CASSLPGQKNSPLHF.

Points on this clonotype: At one end, the junction sequence differs from germline, possibly due to a read error. The CDR3 region has the DNA TGTGCCAGCAGGAGCCGGGAAGATCCGAGGGATGGCTACGCCTTC. Its protein is CASRSREDPRDGYAF. This chain joins TRBV5-4 and TRBJ1-2, with unresolved D. The CDR3 contains 15 residues. In germline, CDR1 is SGHNT, CDR2 YYREEE (reference sequence).

Regarding this clonotype: One junction end does not reproduce the germline sequence, and a read error may be involved. The V and J genes are TRBV11-3 and TRBJ2-7; possibly TRBD1 for D (5 bases). Germline V gives CDR1 SGHNT, CDR2 YENEEA. The CDR3 totals 12 residues. CDR3 in DNA: TGTGCCAGTAGCTGCGGATGGACAGAGCAGTACTTC. Protein: CASSCGWTEQYF. Drawing the rest from reference TRBV11-3 and TRBJ2-7, the complete variable domain is EAGVVQSPRYKIIEKKQPVAFWCNPISGHNTLYWYLQNLGQGPELLIRYENEEAVDDSQLPKDRFSAERLKGVDSTLKIQPAELGDSAVYLCASSCGWTEQYFGPGTRLTVT.

Comments on this clonotype: Relative to the germline gene, one junction end is altered; a read error may explain this. The chain recombines TRBV5-5 with TRBJ1-1; weak D call: TRBD1 (6 bases). In germline, CDR1 is SGHKS, CDR2 YYEKEE (reference sequence). There are 14 residues in the CDR3. CDR3: CASSLDSLNTETFF. DNA of the CDR3: TGTGCGAGCAGCTTGGACAGCTTGAACACTGAAACTTTCTTT.

This clonotype showed up just once. This CDR3 fails to terminate in the conserved phenylalanine or tryptophan, so it likely reflects a read error. This chain uses TRBV29-1 with TRBJ2-5; TRBD2 is a possible D gene (5 bases). Per germline, CDR1 SQVTM and CDR2 ANQGSEA. V was shortened by 8 bases and J by 5 bases, with 15 bases between the two germline ends. The CDR3 extends over 12 amino acids. DNA for the CDR3: TGCAGCACCGGGAAGACGACCGAGACCCAGTACCTC. This encodes CSTGKTTETQYL.

This clonotype was recorded only once. The CDR3 does not end in the conserved phenylalanine or tryptophan, so this is likely a read error. As DNA, the CDR3 is TGTGCCAGCAGTTTAGCGGAGAATGAACAGTTCTTG. Encoded protein: CASSLAENEQFL. The chain uses TRBV12-3 or TRBV12-4 and TRBJ2-1; D is unresolved. The CDR3 is 12 amino acids.